The entry that follows covers one T cell receptor (beta chain) sequence. Its antigen is unidentified. TCRdb re-called the 5' RACE reads with MiXCR, one entry per CDR3 protein. The table lists some 390,000 distinct CDR3 sequences, about 19% of them singletons. The data were taken from a study of T cells after yellow fever vaccination. Overall study: SMART-Seq v4 Ultra Low Input handled preparation of low-cell-number fractions.

General study points: A faster peak, day 5 versus 15, was reached by the weaker secondary response.

The CDR3 length is 14 residues. From germline, CDR1 is SGHRS and CDR2 YFSETQ. J was trimmed by 7 bases and V by 3 bases; bases with no gene match: 4. This receptor was obtained from a man between 18 and 35 years old who received the YFV17D yellow fever vaccine. The sequenced sample was PBMCs, obtained before the yellow fever booster vaccination. The chain combines TRBV5-1 with TRBJ2-3; 11 positions match TRBD2. The CDR3 spells CASSSTSGVHTQYF. The CDR3, as DNA: TGCGCCAGCAGCTCGACTAGCGGGGTACATACGCAGTATTTT.